The present T cell receptor beta chain was sequenced within a study of CD8 T cells in Susac syndrome. Study results and caveats: As the study acknowledged, the number of individuals in its TCR sequencing and HLA analysis was relatively small.

Sequencing of TCR beta drew on CD8+ and CD4+ T cells from blood. The multiple sclerosis controls comprised treatment-naive patients whose relapsing-remitting disease was stable or active. The TEMRA cells underwent FACS enrichment, while the CD8+ and CD4+ T cells underwent negative isolation. Random hexamers primed reverse transcription of 0.5 to 1 ug RNA. MiXCR, applied by TCRdb to the immunoSEQ multiplex PCR reads, yields one record per CDR3 protein. This sample yields approximately 140,000 distinct CDR3 sequences, of which approximately 95% are seen a single time; over 0.09% belongs to the top ten. Concerning this clonotype: Its antigen is undetermined.

This CDR3 is built from 13 residues. V was cut by 6 bases and J by 3 bases, with 11 bases left in between. Germline loops: CDR1 PRHDT, CDR2 FYEKMQ (reference sequence). V and J are TRBV13 and TRBJ1-2; D is unresolved. Sequenced input: CD4+ T cells from PBMCs. The receptor comes from a human donor with multiple sclerosis. DNA of the CDR3: TGTGCCAGCAGGCGAACAGACTACTATGGCTACACCTTC. Amino acids: CASRRTDYYGYTF.